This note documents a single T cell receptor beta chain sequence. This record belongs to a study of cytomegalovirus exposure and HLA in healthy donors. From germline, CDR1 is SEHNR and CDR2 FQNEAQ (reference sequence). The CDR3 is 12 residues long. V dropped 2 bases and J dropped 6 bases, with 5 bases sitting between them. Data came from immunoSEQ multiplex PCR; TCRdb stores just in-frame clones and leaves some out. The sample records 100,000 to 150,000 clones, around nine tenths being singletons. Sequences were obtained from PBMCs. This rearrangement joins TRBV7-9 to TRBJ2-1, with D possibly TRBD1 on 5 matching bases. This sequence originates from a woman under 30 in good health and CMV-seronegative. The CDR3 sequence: CASSLQGNEQFF. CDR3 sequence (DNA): TGTGCCAGCAGCTTACAGGGCAATGAGCAGTTCTTC.